Here is one T cell receptor beta chain with its context. The study recruited people aged about 18 to 90 years across some 23 US areas. The data originate from a study of blood T cell repertoires in COVID-19. The CDR3 sequence is 15 residues long. Trimming shortened V by 3 bases and J by 2 bases, and 14 bases separated the two germline ends. In germline, CDR1 is LNHDA, CDR2 SQIVND (reference sequence). In the authors' workflow: Reference gene primer amplification yielded estimated nucleated cell counts. Generated by immunoSEQ multiplex PCR, the TCRdb table keeps only in-frame clones and is missing some. That table supplies the V and J calls and clone size; D and trimming were determined from the DNA. Of approximately 290,000 clones in the sample, 85% to 90% were seen once.

The specimen sequenced was PBMCs or T cells enriched from blood (not recorded which). The chain joins TRBV19 to TRBJ2-7; D perhaps matches TRBD2 (6 bases). The clonotype originates from a woman in her late teens or twenties with acute COVID-19. The CDR3 is CASSISSGETYEQYF. The DNA of the CDR3 is TGTGCCAGTAGTATTTCTTCGGGGGAAACCTACGAGCAGTACTTC.